The 20 T cell receptor beta chains below come from one sample, sequenced in a study of shared clonotypes between healthy human individuals. Clones were read by immunoSEQ multiplex PCR, and TCRdb kept only the in-frame ones, dropping some. The table has 550,000 to 750,000 clones, 92% seen once. In the naive CD8 group, cells lacked CD45RO and were positively selected for CCR7, so terminally differentiated effector memory CD45RA+ cells were left out. The sequenced material came from naive CD8+ T cells sorted from blood. The receptor set was obtained from a man aged 25-45 years in good health.

The chain has TRBV10-3 and TRBJ2-5; 9 nucleotides agree with TRBD2. Trimming took 0 bases from V and 2 from J; bases not matched to a gene: 10. The CDR3 covers 18 residues. Looked up from germline, CDR1 is ENHRY and CDR2 is SYGVKD. Here the CDR3 reads CAISESDQREAEQETQYF. Here the CDR3 DNA reads TGTGCCATCAGTGAGTCAGATCAGCGGGAGGCCGAACAAGAGACCCAGTACTTC.

The V gene is TRBV13, the J gene TRBJ2-5, with D tentatively TRBD2 (6 bases). The last part of the DNA fits TRBJ2-7 better; the J call may be wrong. The CDR3 consists of 13 residues. Germline V CDR1 and CDR2: PRHDT, FYEKMQ (reference sequence). The CDR3 sequence is CASSPLGRYEQYF. The CDR3 region has the DNA TGTGCCAGCAGCCCATTGGGGAGGTACGAGCAGTACTTC.

The V gene is TRBV27, the J gene TRBJ2-3; 12 bases fit TRBD2. This CDR3 has 18 amino acids. Germline V gives CDR1 MNHEY, CDR2 SMNVEV (reference sequence). V lost 5 bases, J lost 2 bases, and 11 bases stayed unmatched. The CDR3 sequence: CASSPLAGGPGTTDTQYF. As DNA, the CDR3 is TGTGCCAGCAGTCCGCTAGCGGGAGGGCCTGGGACCACAGATACGCAGTATTTT.

The rearrangement joins TRBV7-9 to TRBJ1-5, with a weak D call TRBD1 (6 bases). Looked up from germline, CDR1 is SEHNR and CDR2 is FQNEAQ (reference sequence). This CDR3 is 16 amino acids long. The germline V and J ends were trimmed by 5 bases and 1 base, with 15 bases remaining between them. The CDR3 region is CASSPAIGGSNQPQHF. Here the CDR3 DNA reads TGTGCCAGCAGCCCAGCGATAGGGGGGAGCAATCAGCCCCAGCATTTT.

The chain couples TRBV30 to TRBJ2-7; D unresolved. Between the trimmed V and J ends, which lost 5 bases and 2 bases, there was a span of 10 bases. There are 12 residues in the CDR3. Germline loops: CDR1 GTSNPN, CDR2 SVGIG (reference sequence). The CDR3, as DNA: TGTGCCTGGGGGAAGTGGACCTACGAGCAGTACTTC. This gives the protein CAWGKWTYEQYF.

The chain uses TRBV28 and TRBJ1-5, with D possibly matching TRBD1 (5 bases). V dropped 3 bases and J dropped 3 bases, with 21 bases sitting between them. The germline CDR1 and CDR2 sequences are MDHEN and SYDVKM. The CDR3 extends over 18 amino acids. The CDR3 loop reads CASSFFSGLQRYNQPQHF. As DNA, the CDR3 is TGTGCCAGCAGTTTTTTTTCAGGGCTCCAGCGGTACAATCAGCCCCAGCATTTT.

V gene TRBV5-1 combines with J gene TRBJ2-1; D is tentatively TRBD1 or TRBD2 (5 bases each). The V and J ends lost 2 bases and 1 base respectively, with 16 bases between them. Germline CDR1 SGHRS, CDR2 YFSETQ. CDR3 length equals 17 residues. CDR3: CASSLAPGRISYNEQFF. CDR3 nucleotides: TGCGCCAGCAGCTTAGCTCCGGGACGAATATCCTACAATGAGCAGTTCTTC.

The chain uses TRBV25-1 and TRBJ1-1; D is undetermined. The germline V gene encodes CDR1 MGHDK and CDR2 SYGVNS. This CDR3 has 14 amino acids. V was pared by 6 bases and J by 4 bases, with 15 bases between. The CDR3 spells CASRRGRGVTEAFF. The CDR3 bases are TGTGCCAGCAGGAGAGGTCGGGGTGTCACTGAAGCTTTCTTT.

CDR3: CASSPLAGGEMGTGELFF. The CDR3 DNA reads TGTGCCAGTAGCCCTTTGGCGGGAGGAGAAATGGGCACCGGGGAGCTGTTTTTT. The rearrangement joins TRBV19 to TRBJ2-2, with 8 bases fitting TRBD2. CDR3 length: 18 residues. The trim removed 6 bases at V and 4 bases at J, leaving 16 bases unmatched. CDR1 is LNHDA and CDR2 is SQIVND in the germline V gene (reference sequence). Looking up the rest from reference TRBV19 and TRBJ2-2 gives the full variable domain: DGGITQSPKYLFRKEGQNVTLSCEQNLNHDAMYWYRQDPGQGLRLIYYSQIVNDFQKGDIAEGYSVSREKKESFPLTVTSAQKNPTAFYLCASSPLAGGEMGTGELFFGEGSRLTVL.

This chain joins TRBV27 and TRBJ2-1, with D possibly matching TRBD2 (6 bases). CDR3 length equals 14 residues. The germline gives CDR1 MNHEY, CDR2 SMNVEV (reference sequence). Deletions cut 5 bases from V and 2 bases from J, with 10 bases between. Written as DNA, the CDR3 is TGTGCCAGCAGTATGGGAGGTACCTACAATGAGCAGTTCTTC. This sequence encodes CASSMGGTYNEQFF.

The chain employs TRBV13 and TRBJ2-1, with D unclear. This CDR3 has 13 amino acids. Trimming cost V 2 bases and J 7 bases, with 9 bases left between them. Germline CDR1 is PRHDT and CDR2 is FYEKMQ (reference sequence). The CDR3 DNA is TGTGCCAGCAGCTTAATCGGCCAGAATGAGCAGTTCTTC. Translated, it gives CASSLIGQNEQFF.

This chain uses TRBV11-2 with TRBJ2-1, with TRBD2 identical over 8 bases. The CDR3 has 16 amino acids. CDR1 and CDR2 (germline): SGHAT, FQNNGV. With V trimmed by 1 base and J by 7 bases, 9 bases remained unmatched. CDR3 sequence: CASSLAAGVRLNEQFF. In DNA, the CDR3 is TGTGCCAGCAGCTTAGCAGCGGGAGTAAGGTTGAATGAGCAGTTCTTC.

V and J are TRBV29-1 and TRBJ2-1, with D perhaps TRBD2 (5 bases). Germline V gene lookup returns CDR1 SQVTM and CDR2 ANQGSEA. The CDR3 is 11 amino acids. CDR3 coding DNA: TGCACATCCGGTGGGGAGAATGAGCAGTTCTTC. Amino acid sequence: CTSGGENEQFF.

The chain uses TRBV5-1 and TRBJ2-7; a weak D match, TRBD2 (6 bases). Trimming took 1 base from V and 0 from J, leaving 8 bases between them. Germline V CDR1 and CDR2: SGHRS, YFSETQ. The CDR3 is 14 amino acids. CDR3 protein: CASSLSGSSYEQYF. The DNA of the CDR3 is TGCGCCAGCAGCTTGAGCGGGTCCTCCTACGAGCAGTACTTC.

This sequence joins TRBV27 and TRBJ2-7; 9 bases line up with TRBD1. The CDR3 has 16 amino acids. Germline lookup yields CDR1 MNHEY and CDR2 SMNVEV (reference sequence). The junction had 7 bases not matched to a gene; V was cut back by 0 bases and J by 4 bases. CDR3 nucleotides: TGTGCCAGCAGTTTATCCGGGACAGGGTCATGGTACGAGCAGTACTTC. It specifies CASSLSGTGSWYEQYF.

The J gene is TRBJ2-3, the V gene TRBV7-6; D perhaps matches TRBD2 (6 bases). Between the trimmed V and J ends, which lost 4 bases and 0 bases, there was a span of 8 bases. CDR1 and CDR2 (germline): SGHVS, FNYEAQ. This CDR3 has 14 amino acids. The CDR3 nucleotides are TGTGCCAGCAGCTCCAGCGGGAGCACAGATACGCAGTATTTT. Translated: CASSSSGSTDTQYF. Drawing the rest from reference TRBV7-6 and TRBJ2-3, the complete variable domain is GAGVSQSPRYKVTKRGQDVALRCDPISGHVSLYWYRQALGQGPEFLTYFNYEAQQDKSGLPNDRFSAERPEGSISTLTIQRTEQRDSAMYRCASSSSGSTDTQYFGPGTRLTVL.

This clone was observed a single time. This chain joins TRBV7-9 and TRBJ2-7; 8 bases line up with TRBD1. The CDR3 is made up of 15 amino acids. Losses at the gene ends were 2 bases for V and 4 bases for J; bases not matched to a gene: 7. From germline, CDR1 is SEHNR and CDR2 FQNEAQ (reference sequence). CDR3 nucleotides: TGTGCCAGCAGCTTAATGCAGGGGGCTCATTACGAGCAGTACTTC. Protein product: CASSLMQGAHYEQYF.

The rearrangement uses TRBV28 and TRBJ2-3, with 8 bases aligning to TRBD1. The germline CDR1 and CDR2 sequences are MDHEN and SYDVKM. J gave up 2 bases and V 8 bases, and 9 bases lay outside the gene matches. This CDR3 is built from 15 residues. This CDR3 reads CASGSRTGNTDTQYF. CDR3 coding DNA: TGTGCCAGCGGTTCTAGGACAGGGAACACAGATACGCAGTATTTT.

The chain recombines TRBV11-3 with TRBJ1-3, with 7 nucleotides matching TRBD1. J gave up 1 base and V 4 bases, and 4 bases lay outside the gene matches. Germline CDR1 SGHNT, CDR2 YENEEA. This CDR3 has 15 residues. CDR3 nucleotide sequence: TGTGCCAGCAGCTCTAAGGGGGCTTCTGGAAACACCATATATTTT. Amino acid sequence: CASSSKGASGNTIYF. The full variable domain, in which reference TRBV11-3 and TRBJ1-3 provide the parts outside the CDR3, is EAGVVQSPRYKIIEKKQPVAFWCNPISGHNTLYWYLQNLGQGPELLIRYENEEAVDDSQLPKDRFSAERLKGVDSTLKIQPAELGDSAVYLCASSSKGASGNTIYFGEGSWLTVV.

This chain connects TRBV27 to TRBJ1-2; the D gene is possibly TRBD1 (5 bases). The CDR3 has 11 residues. Germline V gives CDR1 MNHEY, CDR2 SMNVEV (reference sequence). Trimming removed 11 bases from V and 1 base from J, with 8 bases in between. The CDR3 spells CAAGGNYGYTF. The CDR3 bases are TGTGCCGCCGGGGGTAACTATGGCTACACCTTC.